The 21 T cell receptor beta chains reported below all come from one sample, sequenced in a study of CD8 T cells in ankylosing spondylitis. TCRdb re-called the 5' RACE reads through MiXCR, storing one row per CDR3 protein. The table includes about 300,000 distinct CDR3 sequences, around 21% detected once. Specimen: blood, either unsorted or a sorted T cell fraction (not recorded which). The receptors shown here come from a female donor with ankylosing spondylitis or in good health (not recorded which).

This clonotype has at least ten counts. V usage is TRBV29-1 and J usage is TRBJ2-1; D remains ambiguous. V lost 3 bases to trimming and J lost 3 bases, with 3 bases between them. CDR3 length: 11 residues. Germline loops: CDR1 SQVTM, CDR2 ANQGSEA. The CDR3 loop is CSVEVYNEQFF. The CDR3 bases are TGCAGCGTTGAGGTCTACAATGAGCAGTTCTTC.

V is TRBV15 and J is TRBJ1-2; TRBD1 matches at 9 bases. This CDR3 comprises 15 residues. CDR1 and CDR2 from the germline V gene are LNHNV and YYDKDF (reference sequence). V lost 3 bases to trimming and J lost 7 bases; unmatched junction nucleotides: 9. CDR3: CATSRDRDRAGGYTF. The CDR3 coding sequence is TGTGCCACCAGCAGGGACCGGGACAGGGCCGGTGGCTACACCTTC.

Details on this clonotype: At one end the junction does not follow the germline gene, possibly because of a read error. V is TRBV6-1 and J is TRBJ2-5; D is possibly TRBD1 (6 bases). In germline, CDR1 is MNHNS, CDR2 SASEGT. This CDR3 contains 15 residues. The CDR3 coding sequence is TGTGCCAGCAGTCCCCTCGCGGACAGTATAACCCGGTGGGACTTC. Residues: CASSPLADSITRWDF.

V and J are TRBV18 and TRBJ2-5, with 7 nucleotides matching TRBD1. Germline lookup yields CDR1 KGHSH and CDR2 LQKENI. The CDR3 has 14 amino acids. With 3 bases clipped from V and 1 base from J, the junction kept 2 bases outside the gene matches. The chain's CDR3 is CASSPGTVQETQYF. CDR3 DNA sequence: TGTGCCAGCTCACCTGGGACAGTCCAAGAGACCCAGTACTTC.

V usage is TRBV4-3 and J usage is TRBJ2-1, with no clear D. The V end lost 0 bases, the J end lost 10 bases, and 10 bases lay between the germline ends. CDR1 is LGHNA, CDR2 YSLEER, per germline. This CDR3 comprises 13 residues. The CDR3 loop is CASSQEGLGEQFF. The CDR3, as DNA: TGCGCCAGCAGCCAAGAAGGCCTCGGCGAGCAGTTCTTC.

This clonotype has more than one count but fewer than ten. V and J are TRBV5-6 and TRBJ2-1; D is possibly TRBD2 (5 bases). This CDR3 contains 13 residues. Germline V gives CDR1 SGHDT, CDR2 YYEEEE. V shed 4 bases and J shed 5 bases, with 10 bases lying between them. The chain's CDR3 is CASSGGRDNEQFF. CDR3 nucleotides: TGTGCCAGCAGCGGTGGGCGGGACAATGAGCAGTTCTTC.

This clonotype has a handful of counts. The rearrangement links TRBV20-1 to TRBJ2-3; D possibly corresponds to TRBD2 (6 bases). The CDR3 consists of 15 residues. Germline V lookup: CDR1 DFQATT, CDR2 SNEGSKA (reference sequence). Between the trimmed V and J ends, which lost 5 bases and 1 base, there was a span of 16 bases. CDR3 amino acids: CSAPTSSLGTDTQYF. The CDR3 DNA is TGCAGTGCTCCTACTAGCTCCCTTGGCACAGATACGCAGTATTTT.

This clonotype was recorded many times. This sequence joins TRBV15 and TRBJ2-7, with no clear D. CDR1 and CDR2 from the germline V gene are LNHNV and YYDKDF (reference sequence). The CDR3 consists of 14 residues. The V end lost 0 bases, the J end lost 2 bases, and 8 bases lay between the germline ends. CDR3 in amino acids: CATSRDLATYEQYF. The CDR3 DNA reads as TGTGCCACCAGCAGAGATCTGGCGACCTACGAGCAGTACTTC. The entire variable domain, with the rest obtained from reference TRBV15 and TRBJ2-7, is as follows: DAMVIQNPRYQVTQFGKPVTLSCSQTLNHNVMYWYQQKSSQAPKLLFHYYDKDFNNEADTPDNFQSRRPNTSFCFLDIRSPGLGDTAMYLCATSRDLATYEQYFGPGTRLTVT.

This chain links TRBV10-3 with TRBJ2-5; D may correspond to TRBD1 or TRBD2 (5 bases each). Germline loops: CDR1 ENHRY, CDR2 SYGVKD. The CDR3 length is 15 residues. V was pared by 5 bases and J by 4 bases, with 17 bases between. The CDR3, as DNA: TGTGCCATCAGTCCAAGGGGAGAGGGGCGAGAGACCCAGTACTTC. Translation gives CAISPRGEGRETQYF.

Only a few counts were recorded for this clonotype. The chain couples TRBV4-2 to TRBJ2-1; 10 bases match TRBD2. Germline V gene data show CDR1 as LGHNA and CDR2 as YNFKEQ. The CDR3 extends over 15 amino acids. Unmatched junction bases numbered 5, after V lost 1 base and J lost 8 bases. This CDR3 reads CASSQASGRVDEQFF. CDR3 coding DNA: TGTGCCAGCAGCCAAGCCAGCGGGAGGGTGGATGAGCAGTTCTTC.

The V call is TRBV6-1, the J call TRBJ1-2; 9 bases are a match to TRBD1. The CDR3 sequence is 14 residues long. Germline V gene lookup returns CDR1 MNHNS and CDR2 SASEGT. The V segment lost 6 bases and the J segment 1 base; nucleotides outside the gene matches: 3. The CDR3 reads CASSRTGDNYGYTF. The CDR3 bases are TGTGCCAGCAGCCGGACAGGGGATAACTATGGCTACACCTTC.

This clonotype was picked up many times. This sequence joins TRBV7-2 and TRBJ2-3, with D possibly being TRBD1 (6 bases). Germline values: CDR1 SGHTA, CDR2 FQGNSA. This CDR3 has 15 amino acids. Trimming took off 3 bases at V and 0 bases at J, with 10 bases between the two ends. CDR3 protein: CASSLTDRSTDTQYF. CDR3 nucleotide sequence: TGTGCCAGCAGCTTGACGGACAGAAGCACAGATACGCAGTATTTT.

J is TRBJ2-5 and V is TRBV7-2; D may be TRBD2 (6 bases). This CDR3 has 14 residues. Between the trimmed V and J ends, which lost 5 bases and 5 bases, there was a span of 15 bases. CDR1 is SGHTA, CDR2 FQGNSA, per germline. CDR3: CASSLPGLDETQYF. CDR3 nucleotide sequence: TGTGCCAGCAGCCTCCCGGGACTGGATGAGACCCAGTACTTC.

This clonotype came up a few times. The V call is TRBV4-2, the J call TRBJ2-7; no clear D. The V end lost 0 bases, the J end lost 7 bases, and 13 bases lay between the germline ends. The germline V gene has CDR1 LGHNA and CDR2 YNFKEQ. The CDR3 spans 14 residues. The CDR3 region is CASSQEPDPREQYF. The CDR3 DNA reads TGTGCCAGCAGCCAAGAGCCGGACCCTAGGGAGCAGTACTTC.

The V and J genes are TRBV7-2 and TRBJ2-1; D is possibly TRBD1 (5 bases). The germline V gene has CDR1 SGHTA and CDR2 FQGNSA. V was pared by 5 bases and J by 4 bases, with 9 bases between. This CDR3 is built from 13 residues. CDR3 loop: CASSVYRYNEQFF. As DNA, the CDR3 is TGTGCCAGCAGCGTGTACAGGTACAATGAGCAGTTCTTC.

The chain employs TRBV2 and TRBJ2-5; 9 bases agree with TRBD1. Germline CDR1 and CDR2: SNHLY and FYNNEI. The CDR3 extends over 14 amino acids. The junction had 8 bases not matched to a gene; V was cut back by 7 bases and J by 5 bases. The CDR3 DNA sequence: TGTGCCAGCACGATCCACAGGGGGCTGGAGACCCAGTACTTC. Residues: CASTIHRGLETQYF.

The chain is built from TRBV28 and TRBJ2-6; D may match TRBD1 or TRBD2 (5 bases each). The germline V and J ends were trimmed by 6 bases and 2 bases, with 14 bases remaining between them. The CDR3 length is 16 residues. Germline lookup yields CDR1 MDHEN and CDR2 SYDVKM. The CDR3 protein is CASRPSGGPGANVLTF. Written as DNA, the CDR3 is TGTGCCAGCAGGCCCAGTGGGGGACCTGGGGCCAACGTCCTGACTTTC.

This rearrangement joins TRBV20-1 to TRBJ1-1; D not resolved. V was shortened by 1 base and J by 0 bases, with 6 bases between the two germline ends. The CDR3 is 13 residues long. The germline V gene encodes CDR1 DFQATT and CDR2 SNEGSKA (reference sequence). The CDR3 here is CSARGRLNTEAFF. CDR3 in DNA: TGCAGTGCTAGAGGCAGGTTGAACACTGAAGCTTTCTTT.

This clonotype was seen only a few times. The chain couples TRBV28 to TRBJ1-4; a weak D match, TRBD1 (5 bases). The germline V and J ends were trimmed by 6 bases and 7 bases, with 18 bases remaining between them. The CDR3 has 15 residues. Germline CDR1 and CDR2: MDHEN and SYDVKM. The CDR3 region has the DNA TGTGCCAGCAGACCAGGGAACGTTGTTACTGAAAAACTGTTTTTT. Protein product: CASRPGNVVTEKLFF.

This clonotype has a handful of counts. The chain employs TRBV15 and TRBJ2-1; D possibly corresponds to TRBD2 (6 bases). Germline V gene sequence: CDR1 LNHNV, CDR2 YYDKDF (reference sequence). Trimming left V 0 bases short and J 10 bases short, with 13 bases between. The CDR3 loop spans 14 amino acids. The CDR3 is CATSRDSGDDEQFF. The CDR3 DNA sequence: TGTGCCACCAGCAGAGATTCGGGGGACGACGAGCAGTTCTTC.

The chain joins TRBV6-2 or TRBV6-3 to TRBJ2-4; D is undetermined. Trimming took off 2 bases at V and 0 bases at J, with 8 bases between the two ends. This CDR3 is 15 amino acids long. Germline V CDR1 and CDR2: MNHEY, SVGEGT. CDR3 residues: CASSYLSQAKNIQYF. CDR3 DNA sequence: TGTGCCAGCAGTTACCTAAGTCAAGCCAAAAACATTCAGTACTTC.